This TCR beta chain was sequenced for a study of T cell responses to AZD1222 COVID-19 vaccine. Study-wide background: Timing groups of about 4 and about 12 weeks for second doses were pooled.

The repertoire was sequenced with immunoSEQ multiplex PCR; TCRdb's copy has only in-frame clones and lacks some. The table shows roughly 120,000 clones, with approximately 83% occurring only once. Germline V gene data show CDR1 as SEHNR and CDR2 as FQNEAQ (reference sequence). V shed 3 bases and J 4 bases; nucleotides not matched to a gene: 13. The CDR3 consists of 18 residues. The study's findings and limits: Researchers took repertoire samples only after the peak T cell response had come. Rises in breadth and depth of Spike-specific TCRs came after two AZD1222 doses. CD4 TCRs associated with vaccination spanned spike, dominating at 160-218 and 743-854.

Regarding this clone: Its antigen is not identified.

This specimen consisted of peripheral blood, obtained on day 0 of AZD1222 vaccination. The rearrangement uses TRBV7-9 and TRBJ2-5, with 11 positions matching TRBD2. The source of this sequence is an adult in good health. The CDR3 loop is CASSFARSSLAGGETQYF. CDR3 sequence (DNA): TGTGCCAGCAGCTTCGCCCGAAGCTCCCTAGCGGGGGGAGAGACCCAGTACTTC. Together with reference TRBV7-9 and TRBJ2-5, the CDR3 gives the full variable domain: DTGVSQNPRHKITKRGQNVTFRCDPISEHNRLYWYRQTLGQGPEFLTYFQNEAQLEKSRLLSDRFSAERPKGSFSTLEIQRTEQGDSAMYLCASSFARSSLAGGETQYFGPGTRLLVL.